The 23 T cell receptor beta chains listed next were all sequenced from one sample in a study of CD8 T cells in ankylosing spondylitis (dated by TCRdb to between 2016 and 2019). Receptor libraries were prepared by 5' RACE. The instrument given in TCRdb is Illumina HiSeq 2500. Using fastp trimming at Q25 and MiXCR clonotype assembly, TCRdb reanalyzed the public sequencing data and kept in-frame beta chains. Every distinct CDR3 protein forms one entry, paired with its most common genes and DNA. This sample is represented by around 250,000 distinct CDR3 sequences; about 10% of them were singletons. The ten largest clones capture less than 7.5% of the sample. The sequencing sample was made of blood, either unsorted or a sorted T cell fraction (not recorded which). These receptor sequences come from a male donor with ankylosing spondylitis or in good health (not recorded which).

This clonotype has only a few counts. The V gene is TRBV7-6, the J gene TRBJ2-3; TRBD1 matches at 9 bases. V dropped 5 bases and J dropped 1; count of bases not matched to a gene: 10. The CDR3 loop spans 17 amino acids. Germline CDR1 is SGHVS and CDR2 is FNYEAQ. This chain's CDR3 is CASSRDLRTGGTDTQYF. The DNA for the CDR3 is TGTGCCAGCAGCCGCGACCTTAGGACAGGGGGCACAGATACGCAGTATTTT.

This clonotype has at least ten counts. The V gene is TRBV15, the J gene TRBJ1-4, with a tentative D call TRBD1 (5 bases). The CDR3 sequence is 15 residues long. The V and J ends lost 5 bases and 4 bases respectively, with 14 bases between them. The germline V gene encodes CDR1 LNHNV and CDR2 YYDKDF (reference sequence). CDR3 sequence (DNA): TGTGCCACCAGCGTCTACAGGAGAAATAATGAAAAACTGTTTTTT. Residues: CATSVYRRNNEKLFF.

The chain recombines TRBV7-3 with TRBJ2-2; 9 bases match TRBD1. The CDR3 has 15 residues. The V gene end was trimmed by 2 bases and the J gene end by 5 bases; junction bases not matched to a gene: 3. Germline values: CDR1 SGHTA, CDR2 FQGTGA. CDR3 DNA sequence: TGTGCCAGCAGCTTACACAGGGGGCTAACCGGGGAGCTGTTTTTT. Translation gives CASSLHRGLTGELFF.

In this sample, this clonotype turned up a few times. The rearrangement joins TRBV29-1 to TRBJ2-3; D may be TRBD1 (5 bases). V was clipped by 6 bases and J by 4 bases, with 14 bases between them. This CDR3 is 13 amino acids long. Germline V gene sequence: CDR1 SQVTM, CDR2 ANQGSEA. CDR3 region: CSVGPQGSDTQYF. The CDR3 coding sequence is TGCAGCGTGGGCCCCCAGGGATCAGATACGCAGTATTTT.

This clonotype has just a few counts. This chain uses TRBV5-6 with TRBJ2-7; TRBD1 is a possible D gene (5 bases). V lost 6 bases and J 2 bases, leaving 12 bases between the germline ends. The CDR3 loop spans 13 amino acids. CDR1 and CDR2 from the germline V gene are SGHDT and YYEEEE. The CDR3 DNA follows: TGTGCCAGCATGGGGCAGGGAACCTACGAGCAGTACTTC. This translates into CASMGQGTYEQYF.

This clonotype was found many times. The CDR3 reads CASAPLGGNYEQYF. The CDR3 nucleotides are TGTGCCAGCGCGCCCTTGGGTGGGAACTACGAGCAGTACTTC. The chain joins TRBV9 to TRBJ2-7; no firm D call. Germline-derived CDR1 and CDR2 are SGDLS and YYNGEE. The CDR3 runs 14 residues. V lost 7 bases and J lost 3, with 17 bases in between.

There are many counts of this clonotype. V is TRBV29-1 and J is TRBJ1-1, with a tentative D call TRBD1 (5 bases). V gave up 4 bases and J gave up 5 bases, with 11 bases separating them. Germline values: CDR1 SQVTM, CDR2 ANQGSEA. There are 12 residues in the CDR3. The CDR3 loop reads CSVGTPGTEAFF. CDR3 nucleotides: TGCAGCGTTGGGACACCGGGGACTGAAGCTTTCTTT. Complete variable domain (other parts from reference TRBV29-1 and TRBJ1-1): SAVISQKPSRDICQRGTSLTIQCQVDSQVTMMFWYRQQPGQSLTLIATANQGSEATYESGFVIDKFPISRPNLTFSTLTVSNMSPEDSSIYLCSVGTPGTEAFFGQGTRLTVV.

The chain employs TRBV7-9 and TRBJ1-2, with D perhaps matching TRBD1 (6 bases). Germline CDR1 SEHNR, CDR2 FQNEAQ (reference sequence). This CDR3 spans 14 amino acids. V gave up 5 bases and J gave up 10 bases, with 20 bases separating them. CDR3 in amino acids: CASSGPGGPNDYTF. The CDR3 bases are TGTGCCAGCAGCGGCCCCGGGGGCCCCAATGACTACACCTTC.

Many counts were recorded for this clonotype. The V and J genes are TRBV5-1 and TRBJ2-7; tentatively, D is TRBD1 (6 bases). CDR1 is SGHRS, CDR2 YFSETQ, per germline. The CDR3 is 14 amino acids. The germline V and J ends were trimmed by 4 bases and 5 bases, with 16 bases remaining between them. The CDR3 DNA reads TGCGCCAGCAGCCTCGGCAGGGGCCCGAACGAGCAGTACTTC. Its protein is CASSLGRGPNEQYF.

This clonotype has ten or more counts. CDR3 sequence reads: CASSEGVSQTQHF. The CDR3 nucleotides are TGTGCCAGCAGTGAAGGGGTCTCCCAAACCCAGCATTTT. V usage is TRBV6-1 and J usage is TRBJ1-5, with D uncertain. The V gene's germline CDR1 is MNHNS and CDR2 SASEGT. The CDR3 length is 13 residues. The V gene lost 1 base and the J gene lost 11 bases, with 12 bases spanning the gap.

This clonotype was recorded a few times. J is TRBJ2-3 and V is TRBV7-7; the D call may be TRBD1 or TRBD2 (5 bases each). CDR3 length: 14 residues. Trimming pared 4 bases from V and 2 bases from J, leaving 10 bases between. Germline CDR1 reads SSHAT; CDR2 reads FNYEAQ (reference sequence). The CDR3: CASSSLGDTDTQYF. The CDR3 coding sequence is TGTGCCAGCAGCTCATTGGGGGACACAGATACGCAGTATTTT. The variable domain in full, completed from reference TRBV7-7 and TRBJ2-3, reads GAGVSQSPRYKVTKRGQDVTLRCDPISSHATLYWYQQALGQGPEFLTYFNYEAQPDKSGLPSDRFSAERPEGSISTLTIQRTEQRDSAMYRCASSSLGDTDTQYFGPGTRLTVL.

Ten or more counts support this clonotype. The chain carries TRBV29-1 and TRBJ2-2, with 9 nucleotides matching TRBD2. Germline lookup yields CDR1 SQVTM and CDR2 ANQGSEA. The CDR3 covers 15 residues. Trimming removed 6 bases from V and 2 bases from J; junction bases left unmatched: 7. This CDR3 is CSVRVTSGNTGELFF. The CDR3 bases are TGCAGCGTGAGAGTGACTAGCGGAAACACCGGGGAGCTGTTTTTT.

This clonotype was detected only a few times. The rearrangement uses TRBV6-2 or TRBV6-3 and TRBJ2-3; 13 nucleotides match TRBD2. The CDR3 runs 16 residues. V lost 6 bases, J lost 5 bases, and 8 bases stayed unmatched. Germline lookup yields CDR1 MNHEY and CDR2 SVGEGT. CDR3 sequence: CASRFGTSGTIDTQYF. The CDR3 region has the DNA TGTGCCAGCAGATTCGGGACTAGCGGGACTATAGATACGCAGTATTTT.

The V gene is TRBV6-1, the J gene TRBJ2-7; no firm D call. Trimming removed 6 bases from V and 3 bases from J, with 6 bases in between. Germline values: CDR1 MNHNS, CDR2 SASEGT. CDR3 size: 11 residues. The CDR3 sequence: CASRTNYEQYF. CDR3 DNA sequence: TGTGCCAGCAGGACCAACTACGAGCAGTACTTC.

This clonotype was seen a few times. The chain recombines TRBV5-1 with TRBJ2-6, with a possible D match to TRBD1 (6 bases). CDR1 is SGHRS and CDR2 is YFSETQ in the germline V gene. The CDR3 sequence is 17 residues long. The V and J ends lost 1 base and 0 bases respectively, with 11 bases between them. CDR3 residues: CASSLSGANSGANVLTF. Here the CDR3 DNA reads TGCGCCAGCAGCTTGTCAGGGGCTAACTCTGGGGCCAACGTCCTGACTTTC.

This clonotype was counted ten times or more. V usage is TRBV5-1 and J usage is TRBJ1-1; no definite D call. From germline, CDR1 is SGHRS and CDR2 YFSETQ. Trimming removed 0 bases from V and 3 bases from J, with 6 bases in between. This CDR3 region has 13 residues. Written as DNA, the CDR3 is TGCGCCAGCAGCTTGGTCCAGGACACTGAAGCTTTCTTT. It encodes CASSLVQDTEAFF.

This clonotype was seen at least ten times. This chain connects TRBV28 to TRBJ2-5; 7 nucleotides align to TRBD2. The CDR3 contains 16 residues. J lost 6 bases, V lost 5 bases, and 15 bases had no gene match. Germline-derived CDR1 and CDR2 are MDHEN and SYDVKM. The CDR3: CASSPPGSQGGKTQYF. The CDR3, as DNA: TGTGCCAGCAGTCCGCCCGGGAGCCAGGGAGGGAAGACCCAGTACTTC.

For this clonotype: This may arise from a read error, as a much more abundant clone is one base away. CDR3 DNA: TGTGTCAGCAGTTCCTCGCCCCCGGACAGCTCCTACGAGCAGTACTTC. Translated, it gives CVSSSSPPDSSYEQYF. The V and J genes are TRBV27 and TRBJ2-7; perhaps TRBD1 as D (6 bases). Germline assignment: CDR1 MNHEY and CDR2 SMNVEV (reference sequence). CDR3 length: 16 residues.

This clonotype was observed a single time. A much larger clonotype is one base distant, so this may be a read error. J is TRBJ2-7 and V is TRBV12-3 or TRBV12-4, with 8 nucleotides matching TRBD1. The CDR3 sequence is 13 residues long. V was pared by 6 bases and J by 4 bases, with 5 bases of the junction left unmatched. In DNA form, the CDR3 reads TGTGCCAGCAGGACAGGGGTCGTTTACGAGCAGTACTTC. Its translation: CASRTGVVYEQYF.

The chain is built from TRBV11-1 and TRBJ2-1; 9 bases match TRBD2. There are 19 residues in the CDR3. V lost 2 bases, J lost 1 base, and 12 bases stayed unmatched. CDR1 is SGHAT and CDR2 is FQDESV in the germline V gene (reference sequence). Here the CDR3 DNA reads TGTGCCAGCAGCTTAAGGGCTGCGGGAGGGCCGGGGTCCTACAATGAGCAGTTCTTC. Translated, it gives CASSLRAAGGPGSYNEQFF.

The chain uses TRBV6-1 and TRBJ2-1; tentatively, D is TRBD2 (5 bases). Germline CDR1 and CDR2: MNHNS and SASEGT. Trimming cost V 6 bases and J 2 bases, with 14 bases left between them. The CDR3 runs 15 residues. CDR3: CASSVSGSAYNEQFF. CDR3 sequence (DNA): TGTGCCAGCAGCGTAAGCGGCAGTGCCTACAATGAGCAGTTCTTC.

In its sample, this clonotype was seen many times. V is TRBV12-3 or TRBV12-4 and J is TRBJ2-7, with 7 nucleotides matching TRBD2. The CDR3 length is 18 residues. With V trimmed by 5 bases and J by 1 base, 17 bases remained unmatched. The CDR3 reads CASSPHSGTIGYSYEQYF. The DNA for the CDR3 is TGTGCCAGCAGTCCCCATTCCGGGACTATCGGTTATTCCTACGAGCAGTACTTC.

This clonotype was picked up many times. The CDR3 nucleotides are TGCAGTGCTAGAGCCGATGGACTAGCGGGAGTTAATGAGCAGTTCTTC. This codes for CSARADGLAGVNEQFF. The chain joins TRBV20-1 to TRBJ2-1; 13 bases match TRBD2. The CDR3 spans 16 residues. CDR1 and CDR2 (germline): DFQATT, SNEGSKA (reference sequence). The V gene end was trimmed by 1 base and the J gene end by 7 bases; junction bases not matched to a gene: 7.